The rows below give T cell receptor beta chains drawn from one sample of a study of regulatory T cells in long-lasting Graves disease. TCRdb reprocessed the multiplex PCR reads with MiXCR, giving one entry per CDR3 protein. The data hold 240,000 or so distinct CDR3 sequences, with 20% observed a single time. The sequences come from peripheral blood mononuclear cells (PBMCs), collected at new diagnosis, from a patient treated with antithyroid drugs. These receptors were obtained from a female donor with Graves disease. The CDR3 runs from the conserved cysteine through the conserved F or W. The D gene is left open where the match is weak. The size of a clone is reported for some rows only, either as once, few or many, or as a class for expanded clones.

TRBJ2-5 | TRBV7-2 | many | TRBD1 | CASSSDRGETQYF | TGTGCCAGCAGCTCGGACAGGGGTGAGACCCAGTACTTC
TRBJ2-7 | TRBV11-2 | many | TRBD1 | CASSYRGTTSYEQYF | TGTGCCAGCAGCTACAGGGGGACAACTTCCTACGAGCAGTACTTC
TRBJ1-4 | TRBV20-1 | few | TRBD1 | CSARTGGFEKLFF | TGCAGTGCTAGGACAGGGGGCTTTGAAAAACTGTTTTTT
TRBJ1-5 | TRBV12-3/TRBV12-4 | NA | NA | CASMEQGVNQPQHF | TGTGCCAGCATGGAGCAAGGGGTCAATCAGCCCCAGCATTTT
TRBJ2-3 | TRBV5-4 | many | NA | CASSLDGNTDTQYF | TGTGCCAGCAGCTTGGATGGTAACACAGATACGCAGTATTTT
TRBJ2-7 | TRBV5-1 | NA | TRBD1 | CASSRSGTADHEQYF | TGCGCCAGCAGCAGGTCCGGGACAGCAGACCACGAGCAGTACTTC
TRBJ2-5 | TRBV10-3 | many | TRBD1 | CAISDRTGGETQYF | TGTGCCATCAGTGATCGGACAGGCGGGGAGACCCAGTACTTC
TRBJ2-7 | TRBV20-1 | many | NA | CSAKHFVLPHEQYF | TGCAGTGCTAAACATTTTGTCTTACCCCACGAGCAGTACTTC
TRBJ1-3 | TRBV6-5 | NA | NA | CASSYSGHTGNTIYF | TGTGCCAGCAGTTACTCGGGCCACACTGGAAACACCATATATTTT
TRBJ2-1 | TRBV20-1 | many | NA | CSLDRRNEQFF | TGCAGCCTTGACAGACGCAATGAGCAGTTCTTC
TRBJ2-1 | TRBV5-1 | many | NA | CASSLGEKDYNEQFF | TGCGCCAGCAGCTTGGGAGAAAAAGACTACAATGAGCAGTTCTTC
TRBJ1-4 | TRBV12-3/TRBV12-4 | many | NA | CASTQAGREKLFF | TGTGCCAGCACACAAGCCGGACGTGAAAAACTGTTTTTT
TRBJ1-2 | TRBV12-3/TRBV12-4 | many | NA | CASSFLLGGNSVYGYTF | TGTGCCAGCAGTTTTCTTTTGGGGGGGAACTCGGTCTATGGCTACACCTTC
TRBJ2-3 | TRBV5-1 | NA | NA | CASSQEVTDTRYF | TGCGCCAGCAGCCAAGAGGTAACAGATACGCGGTATTTT
TRBJ2-1 | TRBV20-1 | many | NA | CSANEGGGYNEQFF | TGCAGTGCTAACGAGGGGGGGGGATACAATGAGCAGTTCTTC
TRBJ2-1 | TRBV11-3 | few | NA | CASSLSSKEQFF | TGTGCCAGCAGCTTAAGTTCCAAAGAGCAGTTCTTC
TRBJ1-1 | TRBV5-1 | few | TRBD1 | CASSLAKGQGGSEAFF | TGCGCCAGCAGCTTGGCCAAGGGACAGGGGGGTAGTGAAGCTTTCTTT
TRBJ2-1 | TRBV6-5 | few | NA | CASSYSGGGARNEQFF | TGTGCCAGCAGTTACTCCGGAGGGGGGGCGCGGAATGAGCAGTTCTTC
TRBJ2-2 | TRBV7-8 | many | TRBD2 | CASSPTAVLAGVSGELFF | TGTGCCAGCAGCCCGACCGCGGTGCTAGCGGGAGTGTCCGGGGAGCTGTTTTTT
TRBJ1-2 | TRBV7-2 | many | NA | CASSGQGYGYTF | TGTGCCAGCAGCGGGCAGGGCTATGGCTACACCTTC
TRBJ2-6 | TRBV4-2 | NA | NA | CASSQKLSGTGANVLTF | TGTGCCAGCAGCCAAAAATTATCGGGGACCGGGGCCAACGTCCTGACTTTC
TRBJ1-2 | TRBV10-3 | few | NA | CAISEGGANYGYTF | TGTGCCATCAGTGAGGGGGGGGCAAACTATGGCTACACCTTC
TRBJ2-1 | TRBV19 | NA | TRBD2 | CASSKGTSGTPYNEQFF | TGTGCCAGTAGCAAAGGGACTAGCGGGACCCCCTACAATGAGCAGTTCTTC
TRBJ1-1 | TRBV10-3 | NA | NA | CAISALDYEAFF | TGTGCCATCAGTGCGCTCGACTATGAAGCTTTCTTT
TRBJ2-7 | TRBV2 | many | NA | CASSGGRGFYEQYF | TGTGCCAGCAGCGGGGGACGGGGATTCTACGAGCAGTACTTC
TRBJ2-3 | TRBV5-1 | many | NA | CASSLRMMDTQYF | TGCGCCAGCAGCCTAAGAATGATGGATACGCAGTATTTT
TRBJ2-1 | TRBV11-2 | NA | NA | CASSLSGFYNEQFF | TGTGCCAGCAGCTTATCGGGCTTTTACAATGAGCAGTTCTTC
TRBJ1-1 | TRBV11-1 | many | NA | CASSRLSPMNTEAFF | TGTGCCAGCAGCCGCCTTTCCCCCATGAACACTGAAGCTTTCTTT
TRBJ1-4 | TRBV6-2/TRBV6-3 | NA | NA | CASCGTACEKLFF | TGTGCCAGCTGCGGGACGGCCTGCGAAAAACTGTTTTTT
TRBJ2-7 | TRBV20-1 | many | TRBD2 | CSATERLAGGYEQYF | TGCAGTGCCACCGAAAGGCTAGCGGGAGGGTACGAGCAGTACTTC
TRBJ1-4 | TRBV28 | few | NA | CASSPEYTEKLFF | TGTGCCAGCAGCCCCGAGTATACTGAAAAACTGTTTTTT
TRBJ1-2 | TRBV20-1 | many | NA | CSADPAGSPAEDGYTF | TGCAGTGCCGATCCAGCGGGCTCTCCCGCGGAGGATGGCTACACCTTC
TRBJ1-1 | TRBV30 | NA | NA | CAWSPSESEAFF | TGTGCCTGGAGCCCTTCAGAGAGTGAAGCTTTCTTT
TRBJ2-7 | TRBV20-1 | many | NA | CSAPPSGTYEQYF | TGCAGTGCCCCCCCCAGCGGTACCTACGAGCAGTACTTC
TRBJ1-5 | TRBV7-9 | NA | TRBD1 | CASSLVWVEGALDQPQHF | TGTGCCAGCAGCTTAGTTTGGGTTGAGGGGGCGCTTGATCAGCCCCAGCATTTT
TRBJ1-1 | TRBV3-1 | NA | NA | CASTSSPNTEAFF | TGTGCCAGCACCTCGAGTCCAAACACTGAAGCTTTCTTT
TRBJ1-1 | TRBV18 | many | TRBD1 | CASSPGTAEAFF | TGTGCCAGCTCACCTGGGACAGCTGAAGCTTTCTTT
TRBJ1-5 | TRBV30 | many | NA | CACTGTNSNQPQHF | TGTGCCTGCACCGGGACAAATAGCAATCAGCCCCAGCATTTT
TRBJ1-5 | TRBV24-1 | many | TRBD1 | CATSDTTGGGNQPQHF | TGTGCCACCAGTGACACTACAGGGGGCGGCAATCAGCCCCAGCATTTT
TRBJ2-1 | TRBV19 | few | NA | CASSMMGYSLDNEQFF | TGTGCCAGTAGTATGATGGGATACTCGCTAGACAATGAGCAGTTCTTC
TRBJ2-7 | TRBV18 | many | NA | CASSPPGNTYEQYF | TGTGCCAGCTCACCACCGGGCAACACCTACGAGCAGTACTTC
TRBJ2-3 | TRBV11-2 | many | NA | CASSLLGFTDTQYF | TGTGCCAGCAGCTTGCTGGGGTTCACAGATACGCAGTATTTT
TRBJ2-1 | TRBV7-2 | many | TRBD2 | CASSSSGTSGRVEQFF | TGTGCCAGCAGCTCCTCCGGGACTAGCGGGAGGGTTGAGCAGTTCTTC
TRBJ2-1 | TRBV11-2 | many | NA | CASSLANNEQFF | TGTGCCAGCAGCTTAGCCAACAATGAGCAGTTCTTC
TRBJ2-6 | TRBV27 | many | NA | CASSGLTSGANVLTF | TGTGCCAGCAGTGGGCTCACGTCCGGGGCCAACGTCCTGACTTTC